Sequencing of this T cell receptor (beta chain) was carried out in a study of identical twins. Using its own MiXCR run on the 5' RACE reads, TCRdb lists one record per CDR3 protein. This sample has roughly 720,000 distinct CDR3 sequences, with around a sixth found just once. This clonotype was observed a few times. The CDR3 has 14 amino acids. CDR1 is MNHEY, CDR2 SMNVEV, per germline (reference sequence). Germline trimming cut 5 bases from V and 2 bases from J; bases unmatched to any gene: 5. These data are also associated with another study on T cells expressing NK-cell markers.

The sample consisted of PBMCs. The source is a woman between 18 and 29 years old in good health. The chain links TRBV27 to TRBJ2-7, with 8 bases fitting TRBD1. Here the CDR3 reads CASSIRTGPYEQYF. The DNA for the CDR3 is TGTGCCAGCAGTATCCGGACAGGGCCCTACGAGCAGTACTTC.